This T cell receptor beta chain was recovered during a study of blood T cell repertoires in COVID-19. The age range of participants was about 18 to 90 years, with residence in under 30 US areas. Cohort placement rested on clinical history that participants reported themselves. This CDR3 is built from 18 residues. V lost 1 base to trimming and J lost 4 bases, with 20 bases between them. Germline CDR1 reads SGDLS; CDR2 reads YYNGEE. Only in-frame clones appear in the TCRdb table, and some are missing; sequencing was by immunoSEQ multiplex PCR. Of around 200,000 clones listed, 75% to 90% are singletons. The V and J genes are TRBV9 and TRBJ2-2; tentatively, D is TRBD2 (5 bases). This TCR was recovered from a man between 35 and 55 years old who had recovered from COVID-19. The material sequenced was PBMCs or T cells enriched from blood (not recorded which). The CDR3, as DNA: TGTGCCAGCAGCGTAAATCCCACACCGGGATCCGCCACCGGGGAGCTGTTTTTT. Translated, it gives CASSVNPTPGSATGELFF. Combining the CDR3 with reference TRBV9 and TRBJ2-2 gives the whole variable domain DSGVTQTPKHLITATGQRVTLRCSPRSGDLSVYWYQQSLDQGLQFLIQYYNGEERAKGNILERFSAQQFPDLHSELNLSSLELGDSALYFCASSVNPTPGSATGELFFGEGSRLTVL.